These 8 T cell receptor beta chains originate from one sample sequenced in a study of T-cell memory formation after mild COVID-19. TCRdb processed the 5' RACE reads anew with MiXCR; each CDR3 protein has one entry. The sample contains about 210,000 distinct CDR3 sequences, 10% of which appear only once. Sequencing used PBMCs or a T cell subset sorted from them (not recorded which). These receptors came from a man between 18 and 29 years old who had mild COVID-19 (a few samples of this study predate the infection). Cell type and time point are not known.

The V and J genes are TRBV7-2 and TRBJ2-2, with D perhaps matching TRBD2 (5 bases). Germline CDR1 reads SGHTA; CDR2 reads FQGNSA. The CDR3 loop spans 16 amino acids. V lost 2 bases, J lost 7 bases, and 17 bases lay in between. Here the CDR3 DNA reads TGTGCCAGCAGCTTAACTTCGCGGGCCGGAGTCGGGGAGCTGTTTTTT. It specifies CASSLTSRAGVGELFF.

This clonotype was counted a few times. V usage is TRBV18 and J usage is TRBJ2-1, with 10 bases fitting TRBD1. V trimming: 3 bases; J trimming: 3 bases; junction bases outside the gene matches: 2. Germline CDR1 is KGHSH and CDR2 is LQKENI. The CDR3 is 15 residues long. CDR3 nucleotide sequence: TGTGCCAGCTCACCGCGGACAGGGGGCTACAATGAGCAGTTCTTC. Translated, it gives CASSPRTGGYNEQFF.

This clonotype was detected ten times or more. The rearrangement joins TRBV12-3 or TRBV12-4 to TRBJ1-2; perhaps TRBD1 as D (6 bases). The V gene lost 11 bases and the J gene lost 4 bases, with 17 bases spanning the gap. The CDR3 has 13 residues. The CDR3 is CAVGQGLFYGYTF. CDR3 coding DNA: TGTGCCGTAGGGCAGGGGCTTTTCTATGGCTACACCTTC.

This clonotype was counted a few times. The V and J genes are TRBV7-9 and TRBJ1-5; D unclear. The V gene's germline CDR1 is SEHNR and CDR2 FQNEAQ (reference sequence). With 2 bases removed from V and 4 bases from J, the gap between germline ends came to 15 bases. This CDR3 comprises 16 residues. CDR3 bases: TGTGCCAGCAGCTTAACTGACACTCTAAGTAATCAGCCCCAGCATTTT. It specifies CASSLTDTLSNQPQHF. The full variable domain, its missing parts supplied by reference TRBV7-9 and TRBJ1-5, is DTGVSQNPRHKITKRGQNVTFRCDPISEHNRLYWYRQTLGQGPEFLTYFQNEAQLEKSRLLSDRFSAERPKGSFSTLEIQRTEQGDSAMYLCASSLTDTLSNQPQHFGDGTRLSIL.

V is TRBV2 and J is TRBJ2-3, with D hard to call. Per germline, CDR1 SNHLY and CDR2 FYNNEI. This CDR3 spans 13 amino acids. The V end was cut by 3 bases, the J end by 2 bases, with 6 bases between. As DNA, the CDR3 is TGTGCCAGCAGTGATTCCTACACAGATACGCAGTATTTT. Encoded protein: CASSDSYTDTQYF.

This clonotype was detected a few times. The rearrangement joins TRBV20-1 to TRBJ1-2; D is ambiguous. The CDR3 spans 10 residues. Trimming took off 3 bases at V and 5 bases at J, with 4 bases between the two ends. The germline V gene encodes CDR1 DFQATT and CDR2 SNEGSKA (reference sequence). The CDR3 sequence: CSARVYGYTF. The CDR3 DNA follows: TGCAGTGCTAGGGTGTATGGCTACACCTTC.

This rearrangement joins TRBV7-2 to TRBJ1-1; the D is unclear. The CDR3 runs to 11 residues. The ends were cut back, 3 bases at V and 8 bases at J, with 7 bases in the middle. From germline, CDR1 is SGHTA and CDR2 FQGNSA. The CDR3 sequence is CASSLSGEAFF. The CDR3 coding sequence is TGTGCCAGCAGCTTGTCGGGGGAAGCTTTCTTT.

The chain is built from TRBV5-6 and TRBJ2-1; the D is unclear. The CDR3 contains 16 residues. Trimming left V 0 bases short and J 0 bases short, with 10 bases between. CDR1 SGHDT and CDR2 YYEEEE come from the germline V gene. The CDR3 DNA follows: TGTGCCAGCAGCTTGGCCACTCGGAGCTCCTACAATGAGCAGTTCTTC. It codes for CASSLATRSSYNEQFF. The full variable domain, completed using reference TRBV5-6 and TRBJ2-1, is DAGVTQSPTHLIKTRGQQVTLRCSPKSGHDTVSWYQQALGQGPQFIFQYYEEEERQRGNFPDRFSGHQFPNYSSELNVNALLLGDSALYLCASSLATRSSYNEQFFGPGTRLTVL.